What follows is one T cell receptor beta chain and its context. What it binds is unknown. The table came from immunoSEQ multiplex PCR; TCRdb's copy has only in-frame clones and leaves some out. Of some 150,000 clones listed, roughly 86% are singletons. The sample is drawn from a study of cytomegalovirus exposure and HLA in healthy donors. The overall study: It was reported in a later analysis that the same platform had been used for the 120 or so validation repertoires as for the 666 first-cohort repertoires. Study findings and constraints: TCR beta chains numbering approximately 150 were designated cytomegalovirus-associated. In vitro confirmation showed a few CMV-associated chains to be CMV antigen specific.

The CDR3 sequence is 14 residues long. V shed 4 bases and J shed 5 bases, with 15 bases lying between them. Germline V gene data show CDR1 as GTSNPN and CDR2 as SVGIG (reference sequence). Specimen: PBMCs. This TCR derives from a man younger than 35 in good health and CMV-seropositive. The J gene is TRBJ2-1, the V gene TRBV30; no reliable D call. The chain's CDR3 is CAWNYAHPNNEQFF. The DNA of the CDR3 is TGTGCCTGGAACTACGCCCACCCCAACAATGAGCAGTTCTTC.